This TCR beta chain appears in the sequencing data of a study of human T cells and chemical hapten exposure. As for the study in general: Slight volume differences across pooled libraries mainly accounted for varying per-sample TCR yields. Study outcomes and limitations: DPC sensitization left the count of TCRs above 1 in 1000 unchanged.

The table lists this clonotype with a few counts. Antigen: not known. From germline, CDR1 is MNHEY and CDR2 SVGAGI. Trimming cost V 5 bases and J 4 bases, with 14 bases left between them. The CDR3 loop spans 14 amino acids. One entry per CDR3 protein results from TCRdb running MiXCR on the RACE reads. The sample holds 95,000 to 150,000 distinct CDR3 sequences, roughly 12% seen once. Time point indicated: patch test 3, about 24 weeks after DPC sensitization. As for treatment: therapeutic diphenylcyclopropenone sensitization with weekly scalp DPC. At patch-test visits, sampling came before the patch test.

This clonotype originated in a woman aged 50 to 60 with alopecia areata. Some clones in this sample may be carry-over from other donors' samples. The sequenced sample was whole blood, obtained in connection with sensitization to the hapten diphenylcyclopropenone (DPC). The rearrangement uses TRBV6-5 and TRBJ1-2; D not resolved. CDR3 DNA: TGTGCCAGCAGTGGTAAACAGAGGTCCTATGGCTACACCTTC. As protein: CASSGKQRSYGYTF.